The T cell receptor (beta chain) under discussion was sequenced for a study of T cell responses to AZD1222 COVID-19 vaccine. Concerning this clone itself: Its antigen is unknown.

Here immunoSEQ multiplex PCR was the method, and the copy in TCRdb shows in-frame clones only, minus some. The table has 95,000 to 110,000 clones, roughly 90% seen once. The germline gives CDR1 GTSNPN, CDR2 SVGIG (reference sequence). The V and J ends lost 5 bases and 5 bases respectively, with 10 bases between them. The CDR3 sequence is 13 residues long. The study's findings and limits: Regions left unmutated in variants are reportedly the target of nearly half of spike-specific TCRs. At 160-218 and 743-854, vaccine-associated CD4 TCRs were dominant, and they spanned spike. Clonal diversity was possibly underestimated; the donors were predominantly white British and more often female. Repertoire sampling occurred only after the peak T cell response.

The TCR was taken from an adult in good health. The genes are TRBV30 and TRBJ1-6; weak D call: TRBD1 (5 bases). The material was peripheral blood, obtained on day 0 of AZD1222 vaccination. CDR3 nucleotide sequence: TGTGCCTGGGGGGGTCAGAATAATTCACCCCTCCACTTT. Translated, it gives CAWGGQNNSPLHF. The full variable domain, with the rest looked up from reference TRBV30 and TRBJ1-6, is SQTIHQWPATLVQPVGSPLSLECTVEGTSNPNLYWYRQAAGRGLQLLFYSVGIGQISSEVPQNLSASRPQDRQFILSSKKLLLSDSGFYLCAWGGQNNSPLHFGNGTRLTVT.